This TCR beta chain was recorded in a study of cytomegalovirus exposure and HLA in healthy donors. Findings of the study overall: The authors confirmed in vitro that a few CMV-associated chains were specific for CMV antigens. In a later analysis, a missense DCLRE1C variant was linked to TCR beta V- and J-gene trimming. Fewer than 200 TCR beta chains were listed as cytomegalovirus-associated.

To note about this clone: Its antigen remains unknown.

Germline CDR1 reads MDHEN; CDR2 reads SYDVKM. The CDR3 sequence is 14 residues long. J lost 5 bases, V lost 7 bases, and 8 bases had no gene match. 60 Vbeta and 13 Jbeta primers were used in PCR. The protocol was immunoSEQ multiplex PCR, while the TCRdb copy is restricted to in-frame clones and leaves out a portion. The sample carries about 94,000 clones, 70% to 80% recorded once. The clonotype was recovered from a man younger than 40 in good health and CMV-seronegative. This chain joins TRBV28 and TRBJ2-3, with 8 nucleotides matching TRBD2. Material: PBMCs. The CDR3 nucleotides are TGTGCCAGCAACGGGAGGGCCTTCGGAGATACGCAGTATTTT. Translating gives CASNGRAFGDTQYF.